This T cell receptor beta chain was found in a study of blood T cell repertoires in COVID-19. Study-wide background: T cells, B-cell-depleted T cells, or PBMCs provided the cDNA or gDNA that served as material.

Source study methods: It was from reference gene primer amplification that nucleated cell counts were estimated. TCRdb's copy holds only in-frame clones and misses some; the assay was immunoSEQ multiplex PCR. D and trimming come from the DNA, and the V and J calls and clone size come from that table. This table has 70,000 or so clones, about nine tenths appearing once. Trimming removed 8 bases at V and 1 base at J, with 14 bases between. The CDR3 is made up of 14 amino acids. Per germline, CDR1 SNHLY and CDR2 FYNNEI. The material sequenced was peripheral blood. The TCR was taken from a young man with acute or convalescent COVID-19. The chain recombines TRBV2 with TRBJ1-1; D is uncertain. This CDR3 is CASSISTQNTEAFF. In nucleotides, the CDR3 is TGTGCCAGCTCAATCAGTACACAGAACACTGAAGCTTTCTTT.